A selection of T cell receptor beta chains follows, all from one sample in a study of technical replicates of blood from a handful of donors. Measured with immunoSEQ multiplex PCR; TCRdb has only the in-frame clones, and not every one. Here the sample spans 65,000 to 85,000 clones, roughly 97% being singletons. The specimen sequenced was T cells isolated from PBMCs. These receptors all stem from a human donor in good health. Each CDR3 is given with its conserved first and last residue.

j_gene,len,v_gene,CDR3aa
TRBJ2-1,14,TRBV29-1,CSVEVSFVGGEQFF
TRBJ2-1,17,TRBV7-9,CASSLKGRLAAHNEQFF
TRBJ2-5,14,TRBV29-1,CSVGILGGQETQYF
TRBJ2-3,15,TRBV19,CASSVARDSTDTQYF
TRBJ2-1,14,TRBV10-3,CAISARQGNLEQFF
TRBJ2-7,15,TRBV6-5,CASSYGAGSGNEQYF
TRBJ2-7,15,TRBV27,CASSLVPPDSYEQYF
TRBJ2-5,15,TRBV27,CASSPSGSFGETQYF
TRBJ2-1,14,TRBV14,CASSPTSGSMEQFF
TRBJ2-7,15,TRBV9,CASSVAETGTYEQYF
TRBJ1-1,16,TRBV5-1,CASSLARSSPNTEAFF
TRBJ2-1,15,TRBV4-3,CASSQGLAGDNEQFF
TRBJ1-3,14,TRBV18,CASSPTGQGNTIYF
TRBJ1-1,18,TRBV19,CASSTERLAGTGGTEAFF
TRBJ1-2,13,TRBV28,CASSFYTLYGYTF
TRBJ2-7,14,TRBV7-9,CASSLTGAVYEQYF
TRBJ1-1,17,TRBV21-1,CASLADGGRIGRTEAFF
TRBJ2-1,18,TRBV29-1,CSVVLAENSGRASDEQFF
TRBJ1-1,13,TRBV6-5,CASSYDSRTEAFF
TRBJ2-5,14,TRBV9,CASSASGRGETQYF
TRBJ2-3,16,TRBV10-3,CAISEFRGRVPDTQYF
TRBJ2-7,15,TRBV1,CTSSLSGKSSYEQYF
TRBJ1-3,17,TRBV5-4,CASSPNVPDSLGNTIYF
TRBJ2-3,11,TRBV27,CASSFYDTQYF
TRBJ1-2,11,TRBV28,CATHPGYGYTF
TRBJ1-2,13,TRBV12-5,CARSLTEKYGYTF
TRBJ2-7,16,TRBV5-4,CASSSGLAGGLHEQYF
TRBJ1-2,13,TRBV6-6,CASSYGTGEDYTF
TRBJ2-2,16,TRBV27,CARLNRGQLHTGELFF